This T cell receptor beta chain was captured by sequencing in a study of T cell responses to AZD1222 COVID-19 vaccine. Repertoires were generated with immunoSEQ multiplex PCR, while TCRdb's copy carries only in-frame clones and drops some. The sample lists about 150,000 clones, roughly 88% seen once, with roughly 2% in the top ten. With respect to this clone: Its target is unknown.

The V and J ends lost 8 bases and 2 bases respectively, with 10 bases between them. CDR1 and CDR2 (germline): MNHEY, SMNVEV (reference sequence). This CDR3 comprises 14 residues. General study points: In all cases, repertoires were sampled only after the peak T cell response.

The sequencing here drew on peripheral blood, taken on day 0 of AZD1222 vaccination. This receptor was obtained from an adult in good health. This chain uses TRBV27 with TRBJ2-6, with D unclear. Here the CDR3 DNA reads TGTGCCAGCGGACCCGTGACTGGGGCCAACGTCCTGACTTTC. Amino acids: CASGPVTGANVLTF.